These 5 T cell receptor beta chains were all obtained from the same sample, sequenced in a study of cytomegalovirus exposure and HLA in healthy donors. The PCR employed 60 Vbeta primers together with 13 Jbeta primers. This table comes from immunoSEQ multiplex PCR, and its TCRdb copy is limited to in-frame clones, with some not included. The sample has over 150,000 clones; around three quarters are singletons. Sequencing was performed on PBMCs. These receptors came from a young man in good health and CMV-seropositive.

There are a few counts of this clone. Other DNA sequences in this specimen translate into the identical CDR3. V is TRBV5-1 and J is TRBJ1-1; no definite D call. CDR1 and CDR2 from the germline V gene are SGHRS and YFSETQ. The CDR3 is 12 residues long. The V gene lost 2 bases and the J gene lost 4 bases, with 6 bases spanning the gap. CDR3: CASSLSGTEAFF. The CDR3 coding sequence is TGCGCCAGCAGCTTATCAGGCACTGAAGCTTTCTTT.

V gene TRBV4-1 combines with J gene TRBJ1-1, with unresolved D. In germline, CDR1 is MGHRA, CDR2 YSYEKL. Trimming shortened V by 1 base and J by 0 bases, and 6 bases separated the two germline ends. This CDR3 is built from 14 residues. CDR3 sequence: CASSQVAVNTEAFF. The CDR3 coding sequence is TGCGCCAGCAGCCAAGTTGCGGTGAACACTGAAGCTTTCTTT.

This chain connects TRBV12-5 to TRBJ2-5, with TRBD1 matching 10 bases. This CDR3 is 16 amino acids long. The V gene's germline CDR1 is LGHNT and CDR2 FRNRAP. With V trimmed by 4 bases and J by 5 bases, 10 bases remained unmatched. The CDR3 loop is CASGSPGQGGKETQYF. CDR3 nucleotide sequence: TGTGCTAGTGGTTCGCCTGGACAGGGGGGTAAGGAGACCCAGTACTTC.

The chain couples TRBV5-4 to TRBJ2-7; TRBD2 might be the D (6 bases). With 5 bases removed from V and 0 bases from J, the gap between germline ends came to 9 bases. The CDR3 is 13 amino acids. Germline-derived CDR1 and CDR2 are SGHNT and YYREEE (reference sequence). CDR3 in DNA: TGTGCCAGCAGACGGGAGAGCTCCTACGAGCAGTACTTC. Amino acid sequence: CASRRESSYEQYF.

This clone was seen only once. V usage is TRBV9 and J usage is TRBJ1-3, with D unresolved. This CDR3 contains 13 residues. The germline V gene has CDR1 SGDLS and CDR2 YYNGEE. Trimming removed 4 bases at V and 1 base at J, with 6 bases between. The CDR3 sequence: CASSSPSGNTIYF. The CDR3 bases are TGTGCCAGCAGCTCCCCGTCTGGAAACACCATATATTTT.